The 30 T cell receptor beta chains below all came from one sample that was sequenced in a study of cytomegalovirus exposure and HLA in healthy donors. Use of 60 Vbeta and 13 Jbeta primers characterized the PCR. Profiled with immunoSEQ multiplex PCR; TCRdb holds only in-frame clones, not every one. In the table there are 100,000 to 150,000 clones, around three fifths of which are singletons. Sequencing was performed on PBMCs. The receptor source for this set is a woman in her 40s in good health and CMV-seronegative.

The chain couples TRBV7-2 to TRBJ2-1; 7 nucleotides agree with TRBD1. Germline-derived CDR1 and CDR2 are SGHTA and FQGNSA. The CDR3 has 14 residues. V shed 3 bases and J 8 bases; nucleotides not matched to a gene: 7. This chain's CDR3 is CASSLRQGAHEQFF. Written as DNA, the CDR3 is TGTGCCAGCAGCTTGCGACAGGGCGCGCATGAGCAGTTCTTC.

In regard to this clone: Other DNA variants within this sample encode the same CDR3. This sequence joins TRBV7-2 and TRBJ1-1; 10 bases fit TRBD1. Germline CDR1 is SGHTA and CDR2 is FQGNSA. The CDR3 sequence is 17 residues long. With 5 bases clipped from V and 0 bases from J, the junction kept 9 bases outside the gene matches. The CDR3 nucleotides are TGTGCCAGCAGCCCCGGGACAGGGGCGTCTCTGAACACTGAAGCTTTCTTT. Translation: CASSPGTGASLNTEAFF.

The chain employs TRBV18 and TRBJ1-1; no clear D. The CDR3 is made up of 13 amino acids. Germline-derived CDR1 and CDR2 are KGHSH and LQKENI. Trimming left V 1 base short and J 7 bases short, with 10 bases between. The CDR3 nucleotides read TGTGCCAGCTCACCACGTCTTGCAGATGAAGCTTTCTTT. It translates to CASSPRLADEAFF.

This chain connects TRBV4-2 to TRBJ2-7; D remains ambiguous. CDR1 is LGHNA, CDR2 YNFKEQ, per germline. CDR3 size: 15 residues. V was trimmed by 0 bases and J by 5 bases, leaving 14 bases between them. The CDR3 sequence is CASSQEAGSYHEQYF. The CDR3 bases are TGTGCCAGCAGCCAAGAGGCAGGATCCTACCACGAGCAGTACTTC.

This clone was seen a handful of times. The V call is TRBV30, the J call TRBJ2-5, with D perhaps matching TRBD2 (5 bases). Germline CDR1 GTSNPN, CDR2 SVGIG (reference sequence). The ends were cut back, 4 bases at V and 5 bases at J, with 20 bases in the middle. The CDR3 runs to 15 residues. DNA of the CDR3: TGTGCCTGGAACCTAGGACTCCTCCACGGGGAGACCCAGTACTTC. Residues: CAWNLGLLHGETQYF.

The chain is built from TRBV5-5 and TRBJ1-2, with TRBD1 identical over 8 bases. V was clipped by 4 bases and J by 6 bases; unmatched bases: 11. The CDR3 runs 15 residues. Germline values: CDR1 SGHKS, CDR2 YYEKEE (reference sequence). The CDR3 coding sequence is TGTGCCAGCAGCACCAACCCGACAGGGGAGGATGGCTACACCTTC. Protein product: CASSTNPTGEDGYTF.

J is TRBJ1-1 and V is TRBV7-9, with 7 bases aligning to TRBD1. The CDR3 sequence is 15 residues long. The ends lost 5 bases at V and 1 base at J; junction bases unmatched: 7. Germline lookup yields CDR1 SEHNR and CDR2 FQNEAQ (reference sequence). The CDR3 loop reads CASSPHRTGNTEAFF. CDR3 nucleotides: TGTGCCAGCAGCCCCCACCGGACAGGGAACACTGAAGCTTTCTTT. Looking up the rest from reference TRBV7-9 and TRBJ1-1 gives the full variable domain: DTGVSQNPRHKITKRGQNVTFRCDPISEHNRLYWYRQTLGQGPEFLTYFQNEAQLEKSRLLSDRFSAERPKGSFSTLEIQRTEQGDSAMYLCASSPHRTGNTEAFFGQGTRLTVV.

The chain is built from TRBV18 and TRBJ2-7; 9 bases are a match to TRBD1. Per the germline V gene, CDR1 is KGHSH and CDR2 is LQKENI. CDR3 size: 14 residues. The J segment lost 5 bases and the V segment lost 6 bases, leaving 8 bases of the junction unmatched. CDR3 loop: CASSPGQGINEQYF. CDR3 sequence (DNA): TGTGCCAGCTCCCCTGGACAGGGGATCAACGAGCAGTACTTC.

This rearrangement joins TRBV7-9 to TRBJ1-6; 10 positions agree with TRBD1. The CDR3 consists of 16 residues. Germline V gene sequence: CDR1 SEHNR, CDR2 FQNEAQ (reference sequence). The V and J ends lost 1 base and 10 bases, in that order; junction bases with no gene match: 7. The CDR3 nucleotides are TGTGCCAGCAGCTTAGGTCGGGACAGGGGAATCTCACCCCTCCACTTT. Translated: CASSLGRDRGISPLHF.

This clone was picked up a small number of times. V is TRBV9 and J is TRBJ1-2; maybe TRBD1 (6 bases). The length of the CDR3 is 14 residues. Germline CDR1 and CDR2: SGDLS and YYNGEE. Trimming took off 0 bases at V and 5 bases at J, with 11 bases between the two ends. The CDR3 DNA reads as TGTGCCAGCAGCGTAGAACAGGGTCTATATGGCTACACCTTC. This translates into CASSVEQGLYGYTF.

The chain is built from TRBV19 and TRBJ1-5; TRBD1 aligns across 7 bases. This CDR3 spans 15 amino acids. V lost 0 bases and J lost 4; bases outside the gene matches: 3. Germline-derived CDR1 and CDR2 are LNHDA and SQIVND (reference sequence). CDR3 amino acids: CASSIDRQGNQPQHF. DNA of the CDR3: TGTGCCAGTAGTATAGACCGACAGGGTAATCAGCCCCAGCATTTT.

The chain employs TRBV9 and TRBJ2-2; TRBD2 is a possible D gene (7 bases). Germline values: CDR1 SGDLS, CDR2 YYNGEE. V was clipped by 1 base and J by 4 bases, with 11 bases between them. The CDR3 is made up of 15 amino acids. CDR3 in DNA: TGTGCCAGCAGCGTAAGGGGGGGTTTCACCGGGGAGCTGTTTTTT. Residues: CASSVRGGFTGELFF.

This clone has a single count. This chain links TRBV6-5 with TRBJ1-5; TRBD1 agrees at 9 bases. This CDR3 comprises 15 residues. CDR1 and CDR2 (germline): MNHEY, SVGAGI. Trimming took 5 bases from V and 6 from J; bases not matched to a gene: 8. CDR3 loop: CASSPGTGSGQPQHF. The CDR3 coding sequence is TGTGCCAGCAGTCCCGGGACAGGGTCAGGTCAGCCCCAGCATTTT.

The J gene is TRBJ1-4, the V gene TRBV4-3; possibly TRBD1 for D (6 bases). CDR1 is LGHNA, CDR2 YSLEER, per germline. The CDR3 covers 15 residues. Trimming removed 1 base at V and 8 bases at J, with 14 bases between. The CDR3 nucleotides are TGCGCCAGCAGCCAAGGGGGCGGACAGTCCGAAAAACTGTTTTTT. This gives the protein CASSQGGGQSEKLFF.

This clone was picked up a small number of times. J is TRBJ1-2 and V is TRBV7-9, with D perhaps TRBD1 (5 bases). The germline gives CDR1 SEHNR, CDR2 FQNEAQ (reference sequence). Trimming removed 5 bases at V and 10 bases at J, with 23 bases between. The CDR3 runs to 15 residues. The CDR3 DNA is TGTGCCAGCAGCCCGAAGGAGGGGCGTTCATCGTACTACACCTTC. Amino acids: CASSPKEGRSSYYTF.

The chain links TRBV7-8 to TRBJ2-1, with TRBD2 matching over 13 bases. V lost 5 bases to trimming and J lost 4 bases; unmatched junction nucleotides: 5. The CDR3 extends over 16 amino acids. Germline CDR1 is SGHVS and CDR2 is FQNEAQ. As DNA, the CDR3 is TGTGCCAGCAGCGTGGGACTAGCGGGGCGTTACAATGAGCAGTTCTTC. As protein: CASSVGLAGRYNEQFF.

The V call is TRBV7-2, the J call TRBJ2-2, with 8 positions matching TRBD2. This CDR3 spans 15 amino acids. Trimming cost V 5 bases and J 5 bases; bases outside gene matches: 7. Germline V CDR1 and CDR2: SGHTA, FQGNSA. The CDR3 nucleotides read TGTGCCAGCAGCGACGGGGGGGCGTGGACCGGGGAGCTGTTTTTT. Translating it yields CASSDGGAWTGELFF.

The DNA of the CDR3 is TGCGCCAGCAGCCAGACAGGAGCGGGGTCCTACGAGCAGTACTTC. Its translation is CASSQTGAGSYEQYF. The rearrangement uses TRBV4-3 and TRBJ2-5; D might be TRBD2 (7 bases). TRBJ2-7 explains the end of the DNA better; the J call may be wrong. CDR3 size: 15 residues. Germline V gene sequence: CDR1 LGHNA, CDR2 YSLEER.

The chain joins TRBV11-2 to TRBJ1-1; possible D gene TRBD1, 6 bases. The germline CDR1 and CDR2 sequences are SGHAT and FQNNGV. The CDR3 is made up of 16 amino acids. V was pared by 0 bases and J by 8 bases, with 19 bases between. CDR3 residues: CASSLDGGGDGPEAFF. The DNA of the CDR3 is TGTGCCAGCAGCTTAGATGGAGGGGGGGACGGTCCAGAAGCTTTCTTT. The full variable domain, with the rest looked up from reference TRBV11-2 and TRBJ1-1, is EAGVAQSPRYKIIEKRQSVAFWCNPISGHATLYWYQQILGQGPKLLIQFQNNGVVDDSQLPKDRFSAERLKGVDSTLKIQPAKLEDSAVYLCASSLDGGGDGPEAFFGQGTRLTVV.

The V call is TRBV5-6, the J call TRBJ1-1; D may be TRBD1 (5 bases). Between the trimmed V and J ends, which lost 0 bases and 1 base, there was a span of 22 bases. There are 19 residues in the CDR3. The germline V gene encodes CDR1 SGHDT and CDR2 YYEEEE. The CDR3 nucleotides read TGTGCCAGCAGCTTGGGGTACAGGCTCCAATCCGGGAGGAACACTGAAGCTTTCTTT. It codes for CASSLGYRLQSGRNTEAFF.

This chain links TRBV7-2 with TRBJ2-3; TRBD2 matches 7 bases. The CDR3 loop spans 17 amino acids. V gave up 5 bases and J gave up 1 base; unmatched junction bases: 12. Germline assignment: CDR1 SGHTA and CDR2 FQGNSA. CDR3 protein: CASSERGRPVGTDTQYF. The CDR3 DNA sequence: TGTGCCAGCAGCGAGCGGGGACGGCCGGTTGGCACAGATACGCAGTATTTT.

The chain recombines TRBV18 with TRBJ1-1, with 7 bases aligning to TRBD1. Trimming at V came to 0 bases and at J to 4 bases, leaving 5 bases not matched to a gene. The germline V gene has CDR1 KGHSH and CDR2 LQKENI. The CDR3 is 15 amino acids. The CDR3 DNA is TGTGCCAGCTCACCACCTACAGGGGCCGGCACTGAAGCTTTCTTT. Translated: CASSPPTGAGTEAFF.

The chain links TRBV30 to TRBJ2-5, with 10 bases identical to TRBD1. The J call may be wrong; the DNA end is better matched by TRBJ2-7. Germline V lookup: CDR1 GTSNPN, CDR2 SVGIG (reference sequence). The CDR3 length is 14 residues. In DNA form, the CDR3 reads TGTGCCTGGCAAACCGGGACAGGGGCCTACGAGCAGTACTTC. Translation gives CAWQTGTGAYEQYF.

V gene TRBV9 combines with J gene TRBJ1-5; D is unresolved. Germline V gene sequence: CDR1 SGDLS, CDR2 YYNGEE. Trimming removed 0 bases from V and 6 bases from J, with 10 bases in between. The CDR3 sequence is 14 residues long. CDR3 sequence (DNA): TGTGCCAGCAGCGTAGGGAACTCGGGTCAGCCCCAGCATTTT. It encodes CASSVGNSGQPQHF. The whole variable domain, filled in from reference TRBV9 and TRBJ1-5, reads DSGVTQTPKHLITATGQRVTLRCSPRSGDLSVYWYQQSLDQGLQFLIQYYNGEERAKGNILERFSAQQFPDLHSELNLSSLELGDSALYFCASSVGNSGQPQHFGDGTRLSIL.

This clone was detected only once. CDR3 DNA: TGCGCCAGCAGCTCCTTGACAGGAAGCACAGATACGCAGTATTTT. Its translation is CASSSLTGSTDTQYF. V is TRBV5-1 and J is TRBJ2-3; D is possibly TRBD1 (6 bases). The germline V gene has CDR1 SGHRS and CDR2 YFSETQ. V lost 3 bases, J lost 0 bases, and 11 bases lay in between. The CDR3 extends over 15 amino acids.

This clone is a singleton in its sample. This chain links TRBV5-1 with TRBJ2-2; 7 nucleotides agree with TRBD2. Germline loops: CDR1 SGHRS, CDR2 YFSETQ. Trimming at V came to 0 bases and at J to 3 bases, leaving 8 bases not matched to a gene. The CDR3 is made up of 17 amino acids. CDR3 sequence (DNA): TGCGCCAGCAGCTTGGCTATCGGGACTACCTACACCGGGGAGCTGTTTTTT. Translation: CASSLAIGTTYTGELFF.

The rearrangement joins TRBV10-3 to TRBJ1-1; the match to TRBD1 covers 7 bases. The germline CDR1 and CDR2 sequences are ENHRY and SYGVKD. There are 14 residues in the CDR3. The V segment lost 0 bases and the J segment 5 bases; nucleotides outside the gene matches: 3. In DNA, the CDR3 is TGTGCCATCAGTGAGTCGGAGACAGGGACTGAAGCTTTCTTT. Its protein product is CAISESETGTEAFF.

DNA for the CDR3: TGTGCCAGCAGTGAAAATGGGTTGGGGCAGGAGGGAGGCTACACCTTC. It encodes CASSENGLGQEGGYTF. The chain combines TRBV6-1 with TRBJ1-2; TRBD1 is a possible D gene (5 bases). This CDR3 contains 16 residues. Trimming stripped 2 bases from V and 8 bases from J, with 21 bases between. Germline V lookup: CDR1 MNHNS, CDR2 SASEGT.

This rearrangement joins TRBV11-2 to TRBJ2-3; TRBD1 aligns across 8 bases. The V segment lost 3 bases and the J segment 4 bases; nucleotides outside the gene matches: 9. Germline V CDR1 and CDR2: SGHAT, FQNNGV. This CDR3 has 16 amino acids. CDR3 loop: CASSFRVDRVPDTQYF. The CDR3 DNA follows: TGTGCCAGCAGCTTTAGGGTGGACAGGGTCCCAGATACGCAGTATTTT.

V gene TRBV4-3 combines with J gene TRBJ1-4; 8 positions match TRBD1. With 0 bases clipped from V and 8 bases from J, the junction kept 11 bases outside the gene matches. The CDR3 consists of 17 residues. Germline V gives CDR1 LGHNA, CDR2 YSLEER. The CDR3, as DNA: TGCGCCAGCAGCCAAGAAATTGGTCAGGGGGCAAAGGAAAAACTGTTTTTT. This codes for CASSQEIGQGAKEKLFF.